The rows below give T cell receptor beta chains drawn from one sample of a study of circulating tumor DNA in untreated peripheral T-cell lymphoma. Sequenced by immunoSEQ multiplex PCR; TCRdb stores in-frame clones only, minus some. The sample comprises thousands of clones, around 70% of which are singletons, and roughly 44% rests with the top ten. Sequenced input: tumor tissue. The source is a human donor with peripheral T-cell lymphoma. Each CDR3 is given with its conserved first and last residue. A D gene is named only where the DNA matches it firmly. Clone size is shown for a subset of rows, as once, few, many or a class of expanded clone.

clone_size,v_call,d_call,j_call,cdr3_nt,cdr3_aa
few,TRBV19,TRBD2,TRBJ2-1,TGTGCCAGTAGTATTGGGACTAGCGGGAGACTCTACAATGAGCAGTTCTTC,CASSIGTSGRLYNEQFF
once,TRBV6-8,TRBD2,TRBJ2-1,TGTGCCAGCAGTTACCTCGCGGGAGGGAGGAATGAGCAGTTCTTC,CASSYLAGGRNEQFF
.,TRBV19,.,TRBJ2-3,TGTGCCAGTAGTATACGGGGTCTGGGGGATGATACGCAGTATTTT,CASSIRGLGDDTQYF
.,TRBV1,.,TRBJ1-3,TGCACCAGCAGCCATAAGGGATCTGGAAACACCATATATTTT,CTSSHKGSGNTIYF
once,TRBV10-3,.,TRBJ2-7,TGTGCCATCAGTGAGTCGGGCGGGAACGAGCAGTACTTC,CAISESGGNEQYF
.,TRBV9,.,TRBJ2-2,TGTGCCAGCAGCGGACGGCACCCGAACACCGGGGAGCTGTTTTTT,CASSGRHPNTGELFF
.,TRBV6-1,.,TRBJ2-3,TGTGCCAGCAGTGAAGTTCTGGAGGATACGCAGTATTTT,CASSEVLEDTQYF
.,TRBV9,.,TRBJ2-2,TGTGCCAGCAGCGTAGACCTGACCGGGAAGCTGTTTTTT,CASSVDLTGKLFF
.,TRBV4-1,.,TRBJ2-2,TGCACCAGCAGCCAAGTCTTTAAACGCTCGCAGGGTGATAGAACCGGGGAGCTGTTTTTT,CTSSQVFKRSQGDRTGELFF
few,TRBV19,TRBD2,TRBJ2-5,TGTGCCAGTGAAGCGGGGAAAGAGACCCAGTACTTC,CASEAGKETQYF
.,TRBV19,.,TRBJ1-4,TGTGCCAGTATAGGTAAAGGTCTGGGTGAAAAACTGTTTTTT,CASIGKGLGEKLFF
.,TRBV28,.,TRBJ1-4,TGTGCCAGCAGTCCACTAGGGCCTAATGAAAAACTGTTTTTT,CASSPLGPNEKLFF
.,TRBV9,.,TRBJ1-5,TGTGCCAGCAGTGTAGTGGTTAGCAATCAGCCCCAGCATTTT,CASSVVVSNQPQHF
.,TRBV6-7,TRBD2,TRBJ2-1,TGTGCCAGCAGCCGATGGACTAGCGGAGAGAATGAGCAGTTCTTC,CASSRWTSGENEQFF
.,TRBV30,.,TRBJ1-3,TGTGCCTGGAGCGAACACAGGGCCGCCTTGAACACCATATATTTT,CAWSEHRAALNTIYF
.,TRBV4-1,TRBD2,TRBJ2-7,TGCGCCAGCAGTCAGCGGACTAGCGGGAGCCACGAGCAGTACTTC,CASSQRTSGSHEQYF
once,TRBV11-3,TRBD2,TRBJ2-3,TGTGCCAGCAGCTCAAATAGCGGGAGCCCCACAGATACGCAGTATTTT,CASSSNSGSPTDTQYF
.,TRBV28,.,TRBJ1-1,TGTGCCAGCAGCAGGGAAAACACTGAAGCTTTCTTT,CASSRENTEAFF
.,TRBV19,TRBD2,TRBJ2-1,TGTGCCAGTAGTATATGGCTTCTAGCGGGGCTCAATGAGCAGTTCTTC,CASSIWLLAGLNEQFF
.,TRBV30,TRBD2,TRBJ2-1,TGTGTCTGGACTAGAGGCTCCTACAATGAGCAGTTCTTC,CVWTRGSYNEQFF
.,TRBV6-8,.,TRBJ2-7,TGTGCCAGCAGTATTCCAGGTTTTCCCTCATACGAGCAGTACTTC,CASSIPGFPSYEQYF
few,TRBV18,.,TRBJ2-3,TGTGCCAGCTCACCACCGGCGGGGATCACAGATACGCAGTATTTT,CASSPPAGITDTQYF
.,TRBV14,TRBD2,TRBJ2-3,TGTGCCAGCAGCCAAGAGGACGGACTAGCGGGAGGGGAGTGGGGCACAGATACGCAGTATTTT,CASSQEDGLAGGEWGTDTQYF
once,TRBV6-8,.,TRBJ1-5,TGTGCCAGCAGTTTCGGGAGAGGGATTAATCAGCCCCAGCATTTT,CASSFGRGINQPQHF
.,TRBV28,TRBD1,TRBJ2-3,TGTGCTAGCAGTTTATCGGGACAGGGCGATACGCAGTATTTT,CASSLSGQGDTQYF
few,TRBV28,.,TRBJ2-1,TGTGCCAGCAGTTTTTACGAGGACGATGAGCAGTTCTTC,CASSFYEDDEQFF
.,TRBV4-1,TRBD1,TRBJ1-2,TGCGCCAGCAGCCAACGACAGGGCACCTATGGCTACACCTTC,CASSQRQGTYGYTF
.,TRBV29-1,.,TRBJ1-1,TGCAGCGCCTCCCGTCAGAACACTGAAGCTTTCTTT,CSASRQNTEAFF
.,TRBV11-3,.,TRBJ2-1,TGTGCCAGCAGCTTGGGAGCTATCTACAATGAGCAGTTCTTC,CASSLGAIYNEQFF
.,TRBV18,TRBD1,TRBJ2-1,TGTGCCAGCTCACGAAAGGACAGGGTGGATGAGCAGTTCTTC,CASSRKDRVDEQFF
.,TRBV6-8,.,TRBJ1-5,TGTGCCAGCAGCCTCCGCAGGGATCAGCCCCAGCATTTT,CASSLRRDQPQHF
.,TRBV5-1,.,TRBJ2-5,TGCGCCAGCAGCTTGGGGGGCAGAACCCAAGAGACCCAGTACTTC,CASSLGGRTQETQYF
.,TRBV19,.,TRBJ2-1,TGTGCCAGTAGTTCGGCGGGATGGCGTTACAATGAGCAGTTCTTC,CASSSAGWRYNEQFF
.,TRBV19,.,TRBJ2-5,TGTGCCAGTAGTACAGGGGTGGGGGAGACCCAGTACTTC,CASSTGVGETQYF
.,TRBV7-1,TRBD1,TRBJ2-1,TGTGCCAGCAGCCCGGACAGGGGTGGATACAATGAGCAGTTCTTC,CASSPDRGGYNEQFF
.,TRBV11-3,.,TRBJ1-2,TGTGCCAGCAGCTTGGGTTCCAAGGGCCCACCCTATGGCTACACCTTC,CASSLGSKGPPYGYTF